The T cell receptor (beta chain) described here comes from a study of T-cell reconstitution after alpha-beta-depleted transplantation in children. Trimming took 0 bases from V and 6 from J, leaving 10 bases between them. CDR3 length: 14 residues. CDR1 is SGHDT and CDR2 is YYEEEE in the germline V gene. In this sample, this clonotype turned up many times. Its antigen is undetermined. Molecular barcoding with unique molecular identifiers was used for the TCRbeta library. TCRdb re-analysed the PCR reads in MiXCR, keeping a single row per CDR3 protein. The sample comprises 27,000 or so distinct CDR3 sequences, 18% of which are singletons, and 35% to 45% rests with the top ten. Study results and caveats: Where some patients showed high TCRbeta diversity at day 60, it came from recipient T cells and thymic progenitors that had survived. Reports say that about two months after transplant, the alpha-beta T cells came out of several hundred graft clones that had expanded. Counts and diversity of T cells one year after transplant came mostly from newly produced T cells.

This receptor was obtained from a male patient aged 2 to 9 who had a stem cell transplant for acute lymphoblastic leukemia, so the T cells may come from the graft donor. Material: PBMCs, mostly from graft donor cells, obtained 60 days after TCRalphabeta/CD19-depleted stem cell transplant. The V and J genes are TRBV5-6 and TRBJ2-1; D is perhaps TRBD2 (6 bases). Here the CDR3 DNA reads TGTGCCAGCAGCTTGGGACTAGACTCCAATGAGCAGTTCTTC. This translates into CASSLGLDSNEQFF.